This entry is about one TCR beta chain. Its cognate antigen is unknown. Sequencing was performed with immunoSEQ multiplex PCR; in TCRdb, only in-frame clones are kept and a portion is missing. The sample carries millions of clones, 90% to 95% recorded once. These data come from a study of shared clonotypes between healthy human individuals. Study observations and caveats: Deeper or shallower sequencing was expected to change how clonotypes are shared among donors. Although depth was large, rarefaction showed that sequencing of the sorted subsets was incomplete.

This receptor was identified in a man in his late teens or twenties in good health. The sequenced sample consisted of naive CD4+ T cells sorted from blood. The subset denotes: CD45RA+ positively selected.

The CDR3 DNA reads as TGTGCCAGCAGCTTCAACGACAGGGTGGGCACTGAAGCTTTCTTT. Amino acid sequence: CASSFNDRVGTEAFF. The chain is built from TRBV28 and TRBJ1-1; 7 bases match TRBD1. Trimming removed 6 bases from V and 4 bases from J; junction bases left unmatched: 11. Germline lookup yields CDR1 MDHEN and CDR2 SYDVKM. CDR3 length: 15 residues. Full variable domain (outside the CDR3, taken from reference TRBV28 and TRBJ1-1): DVKVTQSSRYLVKRTGEKVFLECVQDMDHENMFWYRQDPGLGLRLIYFSYDVKMKEKGDIPEGYSVSREKKERFSLILESASTNQTSMYLCASSFNDRVGTEAFFGQGTRLTVV.